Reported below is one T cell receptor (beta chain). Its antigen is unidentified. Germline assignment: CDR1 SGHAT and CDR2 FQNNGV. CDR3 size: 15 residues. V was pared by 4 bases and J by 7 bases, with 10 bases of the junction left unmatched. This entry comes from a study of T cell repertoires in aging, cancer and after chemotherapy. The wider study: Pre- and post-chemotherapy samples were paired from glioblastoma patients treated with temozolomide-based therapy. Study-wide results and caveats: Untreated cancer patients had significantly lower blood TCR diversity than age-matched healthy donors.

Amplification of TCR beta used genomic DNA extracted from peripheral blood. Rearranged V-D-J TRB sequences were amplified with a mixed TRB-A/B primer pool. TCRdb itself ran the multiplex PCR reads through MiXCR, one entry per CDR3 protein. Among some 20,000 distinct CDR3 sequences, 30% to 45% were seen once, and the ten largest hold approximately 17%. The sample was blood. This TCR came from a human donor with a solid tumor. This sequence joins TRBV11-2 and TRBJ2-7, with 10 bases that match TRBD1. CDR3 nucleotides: TGTGCCAGCAGCTCCAGGGACAGGGGTTCGGGAGAGCAGTACTTC. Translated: CASSSRDRGSGEQYF.